A single sample is the source of the 28 T cell receptor beta chains below, sequenced in a study of blood T cells in healthy people across ages. The authors ran a second PCR of roughly 6 to 12 cycles using a sample-barcoded 5' primer and a J-beta primer mix. TCRdb fed the 5' RACE reads into MiXCR, producing one record per CDR3 protein. The sample yields 920,000 or so distinct CDR3 sequences, 45% seen once. Input material: blood. The receptors originated from a woman aged 55-70 years in good health.

The chain combines TRBV6-6 with TRBJ2-7, with D perhaps matching TRBD1 (6 bases). This CDR3 has 15 residues. Germline V gives CDR1 MNHNY, CDR2 SVGAGI (reference sequence). Trimming stripped 2 bases from V and 5 bases from J, with 16 bases between. The CDR3 bases are TGTGCCAGCAGTTACGCAGGCCTTGGGGGCGACGAGCAGTACTTC. Protein product: CASSYAGLGGDEQYF.

This clonotype was counted between two and nine times. This chain joins TRBV29-1 and TRBJ2-5; 10 bases are a match to TRBD1. Germline V gene sequence: CDR1 SQVTM, CDR2 ANQGSEA. This CDR3 has 15 residues. V lost 3 bases to trimming and J lost 0 bases; unmatched junction nucleotides: 4. In nucleotides, the CDR3 is TGCAGCGTTGACGGGACAGGGGCGTACCAAGAGACCCAGTACTTC. This gives the protein CSVDGTGAYQETQYF.

This clonotype was observed many times. The chain is built from TRBV29-1 and TRBJ2-5, with 8 bases matching TRBD2. The CDR3 spans 13 residues. V lost 2 bases and J lost 4; bases outside the gene matches: 3. CDR1 is SQVTM and CDR2 is ANQGSEA in the germline V gene. The CDR3 reads CSVEPGGRETQYF. The CDR3 nucleotides are TGCAGCGTTGAACCGGGAGGGAGAGAGACCCAGTACTTC.

The chain joins TRBV7-9 to TRBJ2-1; tentatively, D is TRBD1 or TRBD2 (6 bases each). V was cut by 3 bases and J by 0 bases, with 15 bases left in between. Germline loops: CDR1 SEHNR, CDR2 FQNEAQ (reference sequence). The CDR3 covers 17 residues. The CDR3 coding sequence is TGTGCCAGCAGCTTCCCGGAGGGGGAGGTCTCCTACAATGAGCAGTTCTTC. This codes for CASSFPEGEVSYNEQFF.

The chain combines TRBV2 with TRBJ1-2, with D tentatively TRBD1 (5 bases). Germline V CDR1 and CDR2: SNHLY, FYNNEI. CDR3 length equals 14 residues. Trimming removed 7 bases at V and 4 bases at J, with 16 bases between. CDR3 sequence: CASMGGGAAYGYTF. The CDR3 bases are TGTGCCAGCATGGGGGGTGGGGCCGCCTATGGCTACACCTTC.

This sequence joins TRBV29-1 and TRBJ1-4; no definite D call. The V and J ends lost 6 bases and 4 bases respectively, with 12 bases between them. The germline V gene encodes CDR1 SQVTM and CDR2 ANQGSEA. This CDR3 is built from 13 residues. The CDR3 coding sequence is TGCAGCGTCCAGACACCGGGTAATGAAAAACTGTTTTTT. Translated: CSVQTPGNEKLFF.

This clonotype has ten or more counts. This chain joins TRBV5-1 and TRBJ1-1; no definite D call. Germline V gives CDR1 SGHRS, CDR2 YFSETQ. The germline V and J ends were trimmed by 0 bases and 0 bases, with 6 bases remaining between them. The CDR3 is made up of 14 amino acids. CDR3 sequence: CASSLGAVNTEAFF. CDR3 nucleotide sequence: TGCGCCAGCAGCTTGGGGGCGGTGAACACTGAAGCTTTCTTT.

This clonotype came up a few times. V usage is TRBV6-1 and J usage is TRBJ2-4; D is perhaps TRBD1 (6 bases). TRBJ2-7 matches the DNA end more closely, so the J call is doubtful. This CDR3 region has 13 residues. Germline values: CDR1 MNHNS, CDR2 SASEGT. The CDR3 DNA sequence: TGTGCAGCCGGATTGGCAGGGGACTACGAGCAGTACTTC. Amino acid sequence: CAAGLAGDYEQYF.

This clonotype was counted a few times. V usage is TRBV5-1 and J usage is TRBJ2-1; tentative D call: TRBD2 (6 bases). Looked up from germline, CDR1 is SGHRS and CDR2 is YFSETQ. The CDR3 loop spans 15 amino acids. V shed 3 bases and J shed 0 bases, with 10 bases lying between them. CDR3 residues: CASSWRESSYNEQFF. CDR3 nucleotides: TGCGCCAGCAGCTGGAGGGAGAGCTCCTACAATGAGCAGTTCTTC.

This clonotype was recorded only once. The chain links TRBV20-1 to TRBJ2-7; tentative D call: TRBD2 (6 bases). V was pared by 6 bases and J by 2 bases, with 14 bases between. Germline V CDR1 and CDR2: DFQATT, SNEGSKA (reference sequence). The CDR3 is made up of 13 amino acids. CDR3 residues: CSAVRDFTYEQYF. The CDR3 DNA reads TGCAGTGCGGTCCGGGACTTCACCTACGAGCAGTACTTC.

This clonotype was seen only a few times. The gene calls are TRBV15 and TRBJ2-7; TRBD2 matches at 9 bases. Per the germline V gene, CDR1 is LNHNV and CDR2 is YYDKDF (reference sequence). CDR3 length equals 13 residues. Trimming removed 6 bases from V and 4 bases from J; junction bases left unmatched: 4. DNA of the CDR3: TGTGCCACCAGTAGCGGGAGAGGATACGAGCAGTACTTC. Protein product: CATSSGRGYEQYF.

This rearrangement joins TRBV7-8 to TRBJ2-1; 8 bases match TRBD1. The J call is uncertain, as TRBJ2-7 better fits the DNA end. This CDR3 has 16 amino acids. Germline loops: CDR1 SGHVS, CDR2 FQNEAQ. The CDR3 bases are TGTGCCAGCAGCCGAGGACAGGGTGGCTCCTACAATGAGCAGTACTTC. It codes for CASSRGQGGSYNEQYF.

This clonotype was counted between two and nine times. The V gene is TRBV27, the J gene TRBJ2-5; D is ambiguous. The J call is in doubt because the DNA end fits TRBJ2-7 better. The germline CDR1 and CDR2 sequences are MNHEY and SMNVEV (reference sequence). This CDR3 spans 13 amino acids. The CDR3 here is CASSPFASYEQYF. CDR3 coding DNA: TGTGCCAGCAGCCCTTTTGCGAGCTACGAGCAGTACTTC.

The chain couples TRBV9 to TRBJ2-5; weak D call: TRBD1 (5 bases). The CDR3 length is 13 residues. CDR1 is SGDLS, CDR2 YYNGEE, per germline. Deletions cut 5 bases from V and 7 bases from J, with 15 bases between. CDR3 loop: CASSDQGTGTQYF. The CDR3 DNA reads as TGTGCCAGCAGTGATCAGGGAACGGGGACCCAGTACTTC.

This clonotype turned up a few times. The chain couples TRBV6-4 to TRBJ2-7; D ambiguous. The CDR3 has 16 residues. Per the germline V gene, CDR1 is MRHNA and CDR2 is SNTAGT. The ends were cut back, 2 bases at V and 2 bases at J, with 16 bases in the middle. The DNA for the CDR3 is TGTGCCAGCAGTGACAATCTTCCGGGTTACCCCTACGAGCAGTACTTC. As protein: CASSDNLPGYPYEQYF.

J is TRBJ2-1 and V is TRBV20-1; 8 nucleotides match TRBD2. This CDR3 region has 14 residues. Germline CDR1 is DFQATT and CDR2 is SNEGSKA (reference sequence). Trimming cost V 3 bases and J 5 bases; bases outside gene matches: 6. As DNA, the CDR3 is TGCAGTGCTAGCGGGGGGGACCTCCACAATGAGCAGTTCTTC. Its translation: CSASGGDLHNEQFF.

This clonotype was detected a few times. The rearrangement uses TRBV7-8 and TRBJ1-2; D perhaps matches TRBD1 (6 bases). The CDR3 is 14 amino acids. V was pared by 6 bases and J by 0 bases, with 11 bases between. Germline lookup yields CDR1 SGHVS and CDR2 FQNEAQ. The CDR3 DNA is TGTGCCAGCAGAGGGGGGGGACCTAACTATGGCTACACCTTC. It yields the protein CASRGGGPNYGYTF.

As concerns this clonotype: At one end, the junction sequence differs from germline, possibly due to a read error. This chain connects TRBV4-2 to TRBJ2-7; 11 bases agree with TRBD2. The CDR3 sequence is 15 residues long. CDR1 and CDR2 (germline): LGHNA, YNFKEQ. For the CDR3, the DNA is TGTGCCCGCAGCCAGGGACTAGCGGATTCGTACGAGCAGTACTTC. Translating gives CARSQGLADSYEQYF.

The sample holds a few counts of this clonotype. V gene TRBV7-9 combines with J gene TRBJ1-6; D is unresolved. Germline V gene lookup returns CDR1 SEHNR and CDR2 FQNEAQ (reference sequence). The CDR3 is made up of 13 amino acids. Trimming left V 4 bases short and J 3 bases short, with 4 bases between. The CDR3 reads CASSSGYNSPLHF. Here the CDR3 DNA reads TGTGCCAGCAGCTCAGGCTATAATTCACCCCTCCACTTT.

V and J are TRBV20-1 and TRBJ2-2, with D possibly being TRBD1 or TRBD2 (5 bases each). The CDR3 extends over 12 amino acids. Trimming took off 1 base at V and 6 bases at J, with 6 bases between the two ends. The germline CDR1 and CDR2 sequences are DFQATT and SNEGSKA (reference sequence). CDR3 sequence reads: CSARVGAGELFF. Written as DNA, the CDR3 is TGCAGTGCTAGAGTGGGGGCCGGGGAGCTGTTTTTT.

This clonotype has at least ten counts. This chain links TRBV2 with TRBJ2-7; D possibly corresponds to TRBD1 (5 bases). The germline CDR1 and CDR2 sequences are SNHLY and FYNNEI. This CDR3 comprises 13 residues. Trimming pared 6 bases from V and 6 bases from J, leaving 15 bases between. This chain's CDR3 is CASRGIQGTEQYF. CDR3 coding DNA: TGTGCCAGCAGGGGAATCCAGGGTACCGAGCAGTACTTC.

CDR3 region: CASSLAPPPYNEQFF. The CDR3 DNA follows: TGTGCCAGCAGCTTAGCCCCCCCTCCTTACAATGAGCAGTTCTTC. This chain uses TRBV7-2 with TRBJ2-1; D uncertain. Trimming took off 0 bases at V and 4 bases at J, with 10 bases between the two ends. CDR1 and CDR2 (germline): SGHTA, FQGNSA. This CDR3 comprises 15 residues.

This clonotype was recorded many times. The CDR3 loop is CSVAGSGREQYF. As DNA, the CDR3 is TGCAGCGTGGCAGGGTCAGGGCGCGAGCAGTACTTC. The chain employs TRBV29-1 and TRBJ2-7, with D possibly being TRBD1 (5 bases). Trimming pared 6 bases from V and 6 bases from J, leaving 15 bases between. Germline V lookup: CDR1 SQVTM, CDR2 ANQGSEA. This CDR3 is 12 amino acids long.

This clonotype was seen more than once but under ten times. The V call is TRBV6-6, the J call TRBJ1-2; no definite D call. The CDR3 has 13 amino acids. The germline gives CDR1 MNHNY, CDR2 SVGAGI (reference sequence). V gave up 2 bases and J gave up 1 base, with 5 bases separating them. The CDR3 nucleotides are TGTGCCAGCAGTTACCCAGATAACTATGGCTACACCTTC. Amino acids: CASSYPDNYGYTF.

The table lists this clonotype with a few counts. The rearrangement links TRBV20-1 to TRBJ2-7; 9 bases are a match to TRBD2. The CDR3 consists of 19 residues. Germline V gene data show CDR1 as DFQATT and CDR2 as SNEGSKA (reference sequence). V was pared by 3 bases and J by 3 bases, with 21 bases of the junction left unmatched. CDR3 region: CSARGETLAGVNRFYEQYF. As DNA, the CDR3 is TGCAGTGCTAGGGGGGAGACCTTAGCGGGAGTTAACCGTTTCTACGAGCAGTACTTC.

J is TRBJ2-1 and V is TRBV5-1, with 11 positions matching TRBD2. Germline CDR1 is SGHRS and CDR2 is YFSETQ. The CDR3 extends over 15 amino acids. Germline trimming cut 4 bases from V and 8 bases from J; bases unmatched to any gene: 8. CDR3 loop: CASSLLGLAADEQFF. As DNA, the CDR3 is TGCGCCAGCAGCCTCCTGGGACTAGCGGCCGATGAGCAGTTCTTC.

Here the CDR3 DNA reads TGTGCCAGCAGTGGACTAGGTCGACCCGGGGATGAGCAGTACTTC. It specifies CASSGLGRPGDEQYF. This sequence joins TRBV9 and TRBJ2-7, with 7 bases aligning to TRBD2. The V gene's germline CDR1 is SGDLS and CDR2 YYNGEE. The CDR3 is 15 residues long. V lost 5 bases and J lost 7; bases outside the gene matches: 15. The full variable domain, with the rest looked up from reference TRBV9 and TRBJ2-7, is DSGVTQTPKHLITATGQRVTLRCSPRSGDLSVYWYQQSLDQGLQFLIQYYNGEERAKGNILERFSAQQFPDLHSELNLSSLELGDSALYFCASSGLGRPGDEQYFGPGTRLTVT.

V and J are TRBV7-2 and TRBJ2-7; 11 nucleotides agree with TRBD1. J gave up 2 bases and V 5 bases, and 11 bases lay outside the gene matches. This CDR3 has 17 residues. Looked up from germline, CDR1 is SGHTA and CDR2 is FQGNSA. The CDR3 region has the DNA TGTGCCAGCAGCCCCCGGACAGGGGGCCTAATCCCCTACGAGCAGTACTTC. Protein product: CASSPRTGGLIPYEQYF.